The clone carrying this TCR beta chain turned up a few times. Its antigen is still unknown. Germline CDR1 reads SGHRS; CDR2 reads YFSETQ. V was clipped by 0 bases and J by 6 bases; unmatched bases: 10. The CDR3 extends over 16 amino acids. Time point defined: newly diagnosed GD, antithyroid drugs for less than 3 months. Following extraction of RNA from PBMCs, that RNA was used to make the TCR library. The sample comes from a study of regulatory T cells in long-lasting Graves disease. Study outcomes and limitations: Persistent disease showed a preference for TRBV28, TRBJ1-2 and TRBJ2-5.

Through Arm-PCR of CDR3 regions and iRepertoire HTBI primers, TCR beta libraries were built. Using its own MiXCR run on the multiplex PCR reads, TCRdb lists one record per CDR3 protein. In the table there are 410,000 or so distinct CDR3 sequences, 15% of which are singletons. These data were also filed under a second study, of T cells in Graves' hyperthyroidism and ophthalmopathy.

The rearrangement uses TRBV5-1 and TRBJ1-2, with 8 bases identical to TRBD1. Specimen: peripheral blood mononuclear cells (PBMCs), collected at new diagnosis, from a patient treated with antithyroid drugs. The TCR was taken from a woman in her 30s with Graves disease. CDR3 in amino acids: CASSLETGQGFDGYTF. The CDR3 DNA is TGCGCCAGCAGCTTGGAAACCGGACAGGGTTTTGATGGCTACACCTTC.